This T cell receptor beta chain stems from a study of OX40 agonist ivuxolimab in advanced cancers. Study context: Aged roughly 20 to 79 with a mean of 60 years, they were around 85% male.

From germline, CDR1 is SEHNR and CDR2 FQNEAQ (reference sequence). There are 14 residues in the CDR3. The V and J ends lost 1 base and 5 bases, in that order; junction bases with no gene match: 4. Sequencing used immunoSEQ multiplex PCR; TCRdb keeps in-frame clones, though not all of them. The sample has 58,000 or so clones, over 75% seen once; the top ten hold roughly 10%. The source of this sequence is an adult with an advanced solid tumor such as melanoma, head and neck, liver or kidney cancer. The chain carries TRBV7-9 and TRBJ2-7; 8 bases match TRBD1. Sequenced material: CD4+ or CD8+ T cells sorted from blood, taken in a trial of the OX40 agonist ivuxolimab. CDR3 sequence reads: CASSLGTGLDEQYF. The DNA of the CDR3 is TGTGCCAGCAGCTTAGGGACAGGGTTGGACGAGCAGTACTTC. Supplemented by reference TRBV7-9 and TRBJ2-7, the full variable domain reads DTGVSQNPRHKITKRGQNVTFRCDPISEHNRLYWYRQTLGQGPEFLTYFQNEAQLEKSRLLSDRFSAERPKGSFSTLEIQRTEQGDSAMYLCASSLGTGLDEQYFGPGTRLTVT.